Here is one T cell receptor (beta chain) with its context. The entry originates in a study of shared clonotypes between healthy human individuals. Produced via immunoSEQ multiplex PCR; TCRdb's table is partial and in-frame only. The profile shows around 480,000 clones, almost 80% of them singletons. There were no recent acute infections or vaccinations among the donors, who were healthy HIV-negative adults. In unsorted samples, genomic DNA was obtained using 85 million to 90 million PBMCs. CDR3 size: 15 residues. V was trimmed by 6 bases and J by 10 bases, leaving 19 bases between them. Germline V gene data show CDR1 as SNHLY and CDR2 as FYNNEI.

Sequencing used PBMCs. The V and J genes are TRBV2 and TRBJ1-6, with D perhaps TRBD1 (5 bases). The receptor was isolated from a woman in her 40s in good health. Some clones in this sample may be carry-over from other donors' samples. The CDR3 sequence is CASRGTGMRESPLHF. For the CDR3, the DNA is TGTGCCAGCAGGGGGACGGGCATGCGAGAATCACCCCTCCACTTT.